The 14 T cell receptor beta chains reported below all come from one sample, sequenced in a study of T cells after yellow fever vaccination. MiXCR was run by TCRdb on the 5' RACE reads, yielding one entry per CDR3 protein. The data contain hundreds of thousands of distinct CDR3 sequences, 9% to 15% of them singletons. Here the sequenced sample was PBMCs, taken on the day of the yellow fever booster vaccination. These receptors came from a man aged 25 to 45 who received the YFV17D yellow fever vaccine.

J is TRBJ2-3 and V is TRBV7-9, with 8 bases fitting TRBD2. The CDR3 extends over 17 amino acids. CDR1 and CDR2 (germline): SEHNR, FQNEAQ (reference sequence). The ends lost 4 bases at V and 1 base at J; junction bases unmatched: 10. The CDR3 nucleotides are TGTGCCAGCAGCTCGCGGACTAGCCCTATGGGCACAGATACGCAGTATTTT. It translates to CASSSRTSPMGTDTQYF.

This clonotype was seen only a few times. The V call is TRBV12-3 or TRBV12-4, the J call TRBJ2-1; D remains unclear. CDR3 length: 15 residues. Trimming pared 3 bases from V and 5 bases from J, leaving 14 bases between. The CDR3 reads CASSFLGRKNNEQFF. CDR3 nucleotides: TGTGCCAGCAGTTTTCTGGGTCGGAAGAACAATGAGCAGTTCTTC.

The sample holds a few counts of this clonotype. CDR3 protein: CATRQGGQPQHF. The CDR3 DNA reads TGTGCCACCCGACAGGGCGGCCAGCCCCAGCATTTT. The J gene is TRBJ1-5, the V gene TRBV10-3, with 7 bases fitting TRBD1. The CDR3 consists of 12 residues. CDR1 and CDR2 from the germline V gene are ENHRY and SYGVKD. Trimming removed 10 bases from V and 7 bases from J; junction bases left unmatched: 7.

This clonotype was seen a handful of times. This chain's CDR3 is CASSERREGGNTQYF. CDR3 nucleotide sequence: TGTGCCAGCAGTGAAAGGCGGGAGGGAGGAAATACGCAGTATTTT. J is TRBJ2-3 and V is TRBV6-1; 9 bases map to TRBD2. CDR3 length: 15 amino acids. Germline V CDR1 and CDR2: MNHNS, SASEGT. The J segment lost 7 bases and the V segment lost 2 bases, leaving 7 bases of the junction unmatched.

This clonotype was counted only a few times. The chain has TRBV6-5 and TRBJ2-3; 10 bases match TRBD1. The CDR3 consists of 19 residues. In germline, CDR1 is MNHEY, CDR2 SVGAGI. V dropped 4 bases and J dropped 5; count of bases not matched to a gene: 18. The CDR3 DNA reads as TGTGCCAGCAGTTCGATCCGGGACAGGGGCCAGCGACCACGAGATACGCAGTATTTT. The encoded protein is CASSSIRDRGQRPRDTQYF.

This clonotype occurred many times. The V and J genes are TRBV29-1 and TRBJ2-5; D may be TRBD1 (5 bases). Between the trimmed V and J ends, which lost 7 bases and 4 bases, there was a span of 16 bases. Germline V gene data show CDR1 as SQVTM and CDR2 as ANQGSEA. This CDR3 has 13 amino acids. CDR3 sequence (DNA): TGCAGCGCCGCTGGGGCTAAGGGAGAGACCCAGTACTTC. Its translation: CSAAGAKGETQYF.

This clonotype was picked up a small number of times. This rearrangement joins TRBV6-5 to TRBJ2-1; 8 nucleotides align to TRBD2. Germline V gives CDR1 MNHEY, CDR2 SVGAGI. The trim removed 0 bases at V and 5 bases at J, leaving 6 bases unmatched. This CDR3 region has 16 residues. The CDR3 DNA sequence: TGTGCCAGCAGTTACTCGTCCAGCGGGAGAAACAATGAGCAGTTCTTC. Translated: CASSYSSSGRNNEQFF.

This chain links TRBV4-1 with TRBJ2-5; 7 nucleotides align to TRBD2. The CDR3 is made up of 21 amino acids. Losses at the gene ends were 2 bases for V and 3 bases for J; bases not matched to a gene: 24. Germline lookup yields CDR1 MGHRA and CDR2 YSYEKL. The CDR3 sequence: CASSQTKTSGYGGSGKETQYF. The CDR3 region has the DNA TGCGCCAGCAGCCAAACGAAGACTTCGGGTTATGGCGGGAGTGGGAAAGAGACCCAGTACTTC.

This clonotype was counted between two and nine times. The V call is TRBV29-1, the J call TRBJ2-2, with 10 nucleotides matching TRBD2. Germline V CDR1 and CDR2: SQVTM, ANQGSEA. This CDR3 has 17 amino acids. V shed 2 bases and J 4 bases; nucleotides not matched to a gene: 10. CDR3 in amino acids: CSVESSLAGVGTGELFF. CDR3 DNA: TGCAGCGTTGAATCAAGTCTAGCGGGAGTAGGCACCGGGGAGCTGTTTTTT.

With respect to this clonotype: An end of the junction does not agree with germline; a read error may underlie this. The V gene is TRBV6-1, the J gene TRBJ2-7, with D perhaps TRBD1 or TRBD2 (5 bases each). This CDR3 contains 14 residues. From germline, CDR1 is MNHNS and CDR2 SASEGT. The CDR3 reads CASSRDRTSHEQYF. CDR3 DNA: TGTGCCAGCAGCCGGGACCGCACCTCCCACGAGCAGTACTTC.

The chain employs TRBV20-1 and TRBJ1-5; D remains ambiguous. The V gene lost 5 bases and the J gene lost 11 bases, with 19 bases spanning the gap. Germline V gene lookup returns CDR1 DFQATT and CDR2 SNEGSKA (reference sequence). CDR3 length equals 13 residues. This CDR3 is CSASNRVGDAQHF. The CDR3 DNA reads TGCAGTGCTTCGAACAGAGTCGGTGATGCCCAGCATTTT.

The table lists this clonotype with a few counts. This rearrangement joins TRBV25-1 to TRBJ1-6, with D possibly TRBD1 on 5 matching bases. V dropped 1 base and J dropped 13 bases, with 8 bases sitting between them. This CDR3 has 12 amino acids. Germline V gene sequence: CDR1 MGHDK, CDR2 SYGVNS. The CDR3 reads CASSESRGPLHF. CDR3 in DNA: TGTGCCAGCAGTGAATCTCGGGGGCCCCTCCACTTT.

In its sample, this clonotype was seen a few times. V and J are TRBV19 and TRBJ2-1; unclear D gene. Trimming took off 5 bases at V and 2 bases at J, with 10 bases between the two ends. Germline lookup yields CDR1 LNHDA and CDR2 SQIVND (reference sequence). The CDR3 is 14 amino acids. CDR3 amino acids: CASSYESPYNEQFF. CDR3 nucleotides: TGTGCCAGTAGTTACGAGAGCCCCTACAATGAGCAGTTCTTC.

This rearrangement joins TRBV5-1 to TRBJ1-3, with 9 bases matching TRBD1. Germline trimming cut 3 bases from V and 0 bases from J; bases unmatched to any gene: 7. The V gene's germline CDR1 is SGHRS and CDR2 YFSETQ. CDR3 size: 17 residues. The CDR3 sequence is CASSSGDRDYSGNTIYF. In DNA, the CDR3 is TGCGCCAGCAGCTCGGGGGACAGGGACTACTCTGGAAACACCATATATTTT.